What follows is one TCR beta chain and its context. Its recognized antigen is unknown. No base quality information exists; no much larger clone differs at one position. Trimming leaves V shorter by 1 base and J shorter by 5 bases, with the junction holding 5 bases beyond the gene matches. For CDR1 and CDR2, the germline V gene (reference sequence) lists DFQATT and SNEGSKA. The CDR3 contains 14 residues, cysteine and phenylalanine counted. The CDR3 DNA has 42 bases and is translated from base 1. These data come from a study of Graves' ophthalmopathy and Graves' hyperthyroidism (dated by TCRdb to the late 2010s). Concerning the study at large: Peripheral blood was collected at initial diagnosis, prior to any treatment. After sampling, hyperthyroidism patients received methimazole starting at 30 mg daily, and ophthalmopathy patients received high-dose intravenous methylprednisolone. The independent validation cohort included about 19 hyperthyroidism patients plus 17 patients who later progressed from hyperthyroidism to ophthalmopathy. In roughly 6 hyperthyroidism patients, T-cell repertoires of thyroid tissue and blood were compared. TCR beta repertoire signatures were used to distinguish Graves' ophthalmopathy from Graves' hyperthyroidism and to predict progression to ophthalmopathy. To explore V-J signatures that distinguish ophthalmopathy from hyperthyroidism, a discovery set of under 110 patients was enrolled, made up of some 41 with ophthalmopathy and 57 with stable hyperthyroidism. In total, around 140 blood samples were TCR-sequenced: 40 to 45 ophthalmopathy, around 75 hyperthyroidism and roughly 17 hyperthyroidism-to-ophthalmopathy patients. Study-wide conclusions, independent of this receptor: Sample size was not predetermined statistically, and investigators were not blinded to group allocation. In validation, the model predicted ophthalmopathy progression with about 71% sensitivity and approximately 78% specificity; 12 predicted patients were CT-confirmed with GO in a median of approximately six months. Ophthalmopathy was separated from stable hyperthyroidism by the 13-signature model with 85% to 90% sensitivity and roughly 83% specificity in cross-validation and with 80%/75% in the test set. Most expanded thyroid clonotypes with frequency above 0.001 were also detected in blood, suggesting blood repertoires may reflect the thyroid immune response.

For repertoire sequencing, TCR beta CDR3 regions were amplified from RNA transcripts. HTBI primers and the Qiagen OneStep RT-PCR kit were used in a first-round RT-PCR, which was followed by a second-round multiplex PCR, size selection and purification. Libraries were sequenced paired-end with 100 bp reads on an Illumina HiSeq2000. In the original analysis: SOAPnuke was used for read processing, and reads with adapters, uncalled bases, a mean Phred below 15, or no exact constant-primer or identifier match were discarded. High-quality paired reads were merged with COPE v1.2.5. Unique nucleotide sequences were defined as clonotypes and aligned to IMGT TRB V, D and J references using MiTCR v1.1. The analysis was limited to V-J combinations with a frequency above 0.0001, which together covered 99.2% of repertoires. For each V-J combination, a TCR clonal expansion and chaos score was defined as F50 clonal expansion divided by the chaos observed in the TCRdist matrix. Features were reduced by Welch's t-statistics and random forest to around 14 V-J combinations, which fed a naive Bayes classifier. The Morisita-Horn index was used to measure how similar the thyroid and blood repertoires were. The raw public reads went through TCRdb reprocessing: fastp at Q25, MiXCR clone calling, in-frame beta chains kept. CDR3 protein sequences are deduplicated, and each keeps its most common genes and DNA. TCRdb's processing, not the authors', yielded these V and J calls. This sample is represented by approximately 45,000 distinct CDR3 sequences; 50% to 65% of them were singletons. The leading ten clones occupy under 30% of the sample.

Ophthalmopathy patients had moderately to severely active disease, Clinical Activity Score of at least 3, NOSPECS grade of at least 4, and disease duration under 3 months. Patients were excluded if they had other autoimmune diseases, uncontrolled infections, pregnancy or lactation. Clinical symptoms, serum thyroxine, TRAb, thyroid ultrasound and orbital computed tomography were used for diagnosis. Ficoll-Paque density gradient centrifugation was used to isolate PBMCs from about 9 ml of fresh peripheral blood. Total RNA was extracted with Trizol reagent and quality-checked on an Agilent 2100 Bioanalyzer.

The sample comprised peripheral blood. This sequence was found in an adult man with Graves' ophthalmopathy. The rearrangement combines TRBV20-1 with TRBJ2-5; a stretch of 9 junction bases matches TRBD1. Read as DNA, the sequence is TGCAGTGCTAGAGCTACAGGGGGCCGTGAGACCCAGTACTTC. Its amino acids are CSARATGGRETQYF.